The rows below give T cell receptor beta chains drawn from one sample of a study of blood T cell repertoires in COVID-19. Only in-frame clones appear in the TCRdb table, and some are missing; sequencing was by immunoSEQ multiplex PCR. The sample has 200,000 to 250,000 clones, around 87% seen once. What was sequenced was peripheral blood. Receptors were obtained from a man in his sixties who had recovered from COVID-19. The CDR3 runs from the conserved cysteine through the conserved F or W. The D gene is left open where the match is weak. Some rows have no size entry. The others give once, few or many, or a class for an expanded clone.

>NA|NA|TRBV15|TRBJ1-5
TGTGCCACCAGCAGAGATAGTACCGGTTTGGGCAATCAGCCCCAGCATTTT
CATSRDSTGLGNQPQHF
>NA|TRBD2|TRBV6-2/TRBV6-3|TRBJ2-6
TGTGCCAGCAGCCACGGCGGGGGAGCTGGGGCCAACGTCCTGACTTTC
CASSHGGGAGANVLTF
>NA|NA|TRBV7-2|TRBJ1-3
TGTGCCAGCAGCTTCGGTATAACCTCTGGAAACACCATATATTTT
CASSFGITSGNTIYF
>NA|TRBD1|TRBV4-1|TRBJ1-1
TGCGCCAGCAGCCACCCGAGACAGGGTTACACTGAAGCTTTCTTT
CASSHPRQGYTEAFF
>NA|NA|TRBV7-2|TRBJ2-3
TGTGCCAGCAGCTTAGATGGCTTCCGCACAGATACGCAGTATTTT
CASSLDGFRTDTQYF
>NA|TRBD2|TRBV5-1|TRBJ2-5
TGCGCCAGCAACCCATGGCAACTAGCGGGGCAAGAGACCCAGTACTTC
CASNPWQLAGQETQYF
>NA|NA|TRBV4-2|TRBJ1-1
TGTGCCAGCAGCCAAGATAGGAACACTGAAGCTTTCTTT
CASSQDRNTEAFF
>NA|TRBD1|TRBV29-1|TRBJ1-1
TGCAGCGTTGAGATTTCTAGGGGCAGGGGGCTTGAAGCTTTCTTT
CSVEISRGRGLEAFF
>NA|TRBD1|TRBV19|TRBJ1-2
TGTGCCAGTACCCAGGACAGGCCTCCCTTAAACCATGGCTACACCTTC
CASTQDRPPLNHGYTF
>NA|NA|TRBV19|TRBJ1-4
TGTGCCAGTAGTATATTACTACGGGGTGAAAAACTGTTTTTT
CASSILLRGEKLFF
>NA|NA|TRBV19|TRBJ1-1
TGTGCCAGTGGGACCGGGACTCAGAACACTGAAGCTTTCTTT
CASGTGTQNTEAFF
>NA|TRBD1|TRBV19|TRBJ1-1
TGTGCCAGTAGTATAGCAGGGGGGACGAACACTGAAGCTTTCTTT
CASSIAGGTNTEAFF
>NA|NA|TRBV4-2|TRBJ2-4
TGTGCCAGCAGCCAAGACACTGCGAGCATTCAGTACTTC
CASSQDTASIQYF
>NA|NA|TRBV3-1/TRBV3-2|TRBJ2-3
TGTGCCAGCAGCCAGTTCCGGGATACGCAGTATTTT
CASSQFRDTQYF
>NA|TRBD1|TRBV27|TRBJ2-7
TGTGCCAGCAGTTCCAGACAGGGCCGCCTGTCGAACGAGCAGTACTTC
CASSSRQGRLSNEQYF
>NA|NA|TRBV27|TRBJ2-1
TGTGCCAGCATTCCCGCTGCGGGGACTCACAATGAGCAGTTCTTC
CASIPAAGTHNEQFF
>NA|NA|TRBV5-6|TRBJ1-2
TGTGCCAGCAGCATAGCGGCCTCCGGCTACACCTTC
CASSIAASGYTF
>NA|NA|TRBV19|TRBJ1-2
TGTGCCAGCAACCTGATAGGAGGGAGCTACACCTTC
CASNLIGGSYTF
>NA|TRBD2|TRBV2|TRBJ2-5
TGTGCCAGCGGGGTGGAGCGGGAGCAAGAGACCCAGTACTTC
CASGVEREQETQYF
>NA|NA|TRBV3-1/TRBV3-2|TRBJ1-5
TGTGCCAGCAGCCAAGGGACACATAGCAATCAGCCCCAGCATTTT
CASSQGTHSNQPQHF
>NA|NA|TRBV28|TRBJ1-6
TGTGCCAGCAGTCCGCCGGGAGGGGGGTATAATTCACCCCTCCACTTT
CASSPPGGGYNSPLHF
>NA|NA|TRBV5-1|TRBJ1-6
TGCGCCAGCAGCGTCCGGGAACCCAATTCACCCCTCCACTTT
CASSVREPNSPLHF
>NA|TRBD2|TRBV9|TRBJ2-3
TGTGCCAGCAGCGCGACTAGCCCACGCACAGATACGCAGTATTTT
CASSATSPRTDTQYF
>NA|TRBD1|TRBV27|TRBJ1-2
TGTGCCAGCAGTCCACAGGGGGCCATCAACTATGGCTACACCTTC
CASSPQGAINYGYTF
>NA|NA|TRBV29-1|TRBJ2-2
TGCAGCGGTACTCAGGGGAAGGCCGGGGAGCTGTTTTTT
CSGTQGKAGELFF
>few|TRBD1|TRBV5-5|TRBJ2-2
TGTGCCAGCAGCTTGTCGGACAGGGAGGCCACCGGGGAGCTGTTTTTT
CASSLSDREATGELFF
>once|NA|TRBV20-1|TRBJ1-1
TGCAGTGCTAGTCGGGCCTACGAGGGAACTGAAGCTTTCTTT
CSASRAYEGTEAFF
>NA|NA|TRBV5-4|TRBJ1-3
TGTGCCAGCAGCTTGGGGGGGCTAAGGTCTGGAAACACCATATATTTT
CASSLGGLRSGNTIYF
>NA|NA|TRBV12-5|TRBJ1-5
TGTGCTAGTGGTTTTGAAACAGCCTTCAATCAGCCCCAGCATTTT
CASGFETAFNQPQHF
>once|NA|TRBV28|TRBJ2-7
TGTGCCAGCAGTTTTCCCGGAGCCCCTGGAGAGCAGTACTTC
CASSFPGAPGEQYF
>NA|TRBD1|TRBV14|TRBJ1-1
TGTGCCAGCAGCCTTCTTCGGACAGGGATGAACACTGAAGCTTTCTTT
CASSLLRTGMNTEAFF
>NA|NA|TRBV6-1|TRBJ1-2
TGTGCCAGCAGTGAAATGGGGCAGTCCTATGGCTACACCTTC
CASSEMGQSYGYTF
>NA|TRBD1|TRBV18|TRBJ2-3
TGTGCCAGCTCGACAGGGCCTTCTTACACAGATACGCAGTATTTT
CASSTGPSYTDTQYF